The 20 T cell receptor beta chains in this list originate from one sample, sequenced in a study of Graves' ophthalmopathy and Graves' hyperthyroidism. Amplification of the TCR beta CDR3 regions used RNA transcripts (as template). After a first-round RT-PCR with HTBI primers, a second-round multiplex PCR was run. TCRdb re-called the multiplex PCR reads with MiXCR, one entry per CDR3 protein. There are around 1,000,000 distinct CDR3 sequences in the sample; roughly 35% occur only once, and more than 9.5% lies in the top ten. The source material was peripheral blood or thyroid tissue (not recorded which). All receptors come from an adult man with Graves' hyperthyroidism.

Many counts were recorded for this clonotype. In DNA form, the CDR3 reads TGCGCCAGCAGCCTCGGGACACCGAATCAGCCCCAGCATTTT. It is translated as CASSLGTPNQPQHF. This chain connects TRBV5-1 to TRBJ1-5; D perhaps matches TRBD1 (6 bases). Germline V lookup: CDR1 SGHRS, CDR2 YFSETQ. The length of the CDR3 is 14 residues. The V end was cut by 4 bases, the J end by 4 bases, with 12 bases between.

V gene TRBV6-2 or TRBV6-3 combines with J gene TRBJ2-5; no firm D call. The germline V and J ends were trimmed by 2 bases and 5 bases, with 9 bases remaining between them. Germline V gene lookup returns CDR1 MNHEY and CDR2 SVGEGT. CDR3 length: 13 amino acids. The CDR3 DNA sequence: TGTGCCAGCAGTTACGACGTTTGGGAGACCCAGTACTTC. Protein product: CASSYDVWETQYF.

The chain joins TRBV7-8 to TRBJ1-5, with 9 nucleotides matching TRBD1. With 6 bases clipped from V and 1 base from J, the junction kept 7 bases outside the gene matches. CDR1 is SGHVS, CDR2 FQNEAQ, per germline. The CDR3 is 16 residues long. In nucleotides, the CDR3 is TGTGCCAGCAGGTCTGGGACAGGGCTAAGCAATCAGCCCCAGCATTTT. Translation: CASRSGTGLSNQPQHF.

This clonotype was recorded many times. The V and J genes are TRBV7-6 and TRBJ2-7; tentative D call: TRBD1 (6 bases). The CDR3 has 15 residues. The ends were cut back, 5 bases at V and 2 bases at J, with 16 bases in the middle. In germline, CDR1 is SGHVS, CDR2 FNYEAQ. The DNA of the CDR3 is TGTGCCAGCAGCAGTACAGGGTCCGGGGCCTACGAGCAGTACTTC. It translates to CASSSTGSGAYEQYF.

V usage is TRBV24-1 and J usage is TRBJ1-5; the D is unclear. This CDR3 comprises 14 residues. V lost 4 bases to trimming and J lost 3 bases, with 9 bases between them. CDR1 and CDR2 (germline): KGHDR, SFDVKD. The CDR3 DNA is TGTGCCACCAGTGAGCGGGTAACCAATCAGCCCCAGCATTTT. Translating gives CATSERVTNQPQHF.

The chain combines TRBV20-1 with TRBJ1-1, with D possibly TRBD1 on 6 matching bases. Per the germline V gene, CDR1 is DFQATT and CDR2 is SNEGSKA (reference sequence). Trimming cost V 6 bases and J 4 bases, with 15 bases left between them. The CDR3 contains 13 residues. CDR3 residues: CSAPGAIVTEAFF. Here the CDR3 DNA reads TGCAGTGCCCCGGGGGCTATCGTCACTGAAGCTTTCTTT.

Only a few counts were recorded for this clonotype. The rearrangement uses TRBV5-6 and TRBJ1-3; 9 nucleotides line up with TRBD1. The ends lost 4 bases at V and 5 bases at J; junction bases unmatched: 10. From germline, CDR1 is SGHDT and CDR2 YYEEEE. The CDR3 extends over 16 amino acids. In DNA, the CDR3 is TGTGCCAGCAGCCCTAGCCGGGACAGGGTTAGAAACACCATATATTTT. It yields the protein CASSPSRDRVRNTIYF.

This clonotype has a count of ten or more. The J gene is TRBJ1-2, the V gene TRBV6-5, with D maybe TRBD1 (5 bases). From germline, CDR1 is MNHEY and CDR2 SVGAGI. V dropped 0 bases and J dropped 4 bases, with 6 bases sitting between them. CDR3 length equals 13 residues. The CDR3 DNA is TGTGCCAGCAGTTACTCAGGGGCCTATGGCTACACCTTC. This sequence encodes CASSYSGAYGYTF.

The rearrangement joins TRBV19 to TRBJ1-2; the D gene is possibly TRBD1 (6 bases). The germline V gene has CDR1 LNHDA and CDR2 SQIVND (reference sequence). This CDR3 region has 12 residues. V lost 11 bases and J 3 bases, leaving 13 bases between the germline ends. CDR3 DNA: TGTGCCGCGCAGGGGAGGTACTATGGCTACACCTTC. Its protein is CAAQGRYYGYTF. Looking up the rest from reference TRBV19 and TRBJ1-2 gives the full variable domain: DGGITQSPKYLFRKEGQNVTLSCEQNLNHDAMYWYRQDPGQGLRLIYYSQIVNDFQKGDIAEGYSVSREKKESFPLTVTSAQKNPTAFYLCAAQGRYYGYTFGSGTRLTVV.

The CDR3 sequence is CAISEWGQPQHF. CDR3 nucleotide sequence: TGTGCCATCAGTGAATGGGGTCAGCCCCAGCATTTT. The J gene is TRBJ1-5, the V gene TRBV10-3; D remains ambiguous. Trimming shortened V by 3 bases and J by 6 bases, and 6 bases separated the two germline ends. CDR1 is ENHRY, CDR2 SYGVKD, per germline. There are 12 residues in the CDR3.

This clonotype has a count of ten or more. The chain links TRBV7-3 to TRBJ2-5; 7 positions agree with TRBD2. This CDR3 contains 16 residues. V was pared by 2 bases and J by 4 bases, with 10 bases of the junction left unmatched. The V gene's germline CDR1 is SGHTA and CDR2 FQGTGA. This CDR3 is CASSLGLAGERETQYF. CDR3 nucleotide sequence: TGTGCCAGCAGCTTAGGCTTGGCGGGAGAGCGAGAGACCCAGTACTTC. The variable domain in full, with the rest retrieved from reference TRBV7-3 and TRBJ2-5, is GAGVSQTPSNKVTEKGKYVELRCDPISGHTALYWYRQSLGQGPEFLIYFQGTGAADDSGLPNDRFFAVRPEGSVSTLKIQRTERGDSAVYLCASSLGLAGERETQYFGPGTRLLVL.

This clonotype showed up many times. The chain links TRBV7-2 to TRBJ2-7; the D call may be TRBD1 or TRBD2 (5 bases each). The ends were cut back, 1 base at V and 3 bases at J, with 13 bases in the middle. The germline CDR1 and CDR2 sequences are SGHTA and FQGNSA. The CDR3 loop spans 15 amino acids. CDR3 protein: CASSLGWGTNYEQYF. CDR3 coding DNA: TGTGCCAGCAGCTTAGGTTGGGGGACCAACTACGAGCAGTACTTC.

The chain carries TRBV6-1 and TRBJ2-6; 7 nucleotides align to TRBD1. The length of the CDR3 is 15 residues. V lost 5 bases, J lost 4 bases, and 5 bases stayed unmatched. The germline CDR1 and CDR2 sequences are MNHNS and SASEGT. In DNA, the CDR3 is TGTGCCAGCAGTACAGGGGACACCGGGGCCAACGTCCTGACTTTC. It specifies CASSTGDTGANVLTF.

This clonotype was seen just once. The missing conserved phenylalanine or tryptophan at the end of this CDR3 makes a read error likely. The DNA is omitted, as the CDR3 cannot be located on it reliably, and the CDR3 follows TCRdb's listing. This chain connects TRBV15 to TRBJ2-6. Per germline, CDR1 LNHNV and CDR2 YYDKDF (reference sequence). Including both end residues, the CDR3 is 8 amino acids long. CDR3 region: CATSRVSL.

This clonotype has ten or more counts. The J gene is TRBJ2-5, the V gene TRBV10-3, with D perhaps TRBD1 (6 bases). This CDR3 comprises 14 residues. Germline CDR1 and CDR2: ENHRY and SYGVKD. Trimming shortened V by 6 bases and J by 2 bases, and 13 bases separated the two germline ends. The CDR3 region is CAISLIDRQETQYF. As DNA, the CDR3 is TGTGCCATCAGCCTCATAGACAGGCAAGAGACCCAGTACTTC.

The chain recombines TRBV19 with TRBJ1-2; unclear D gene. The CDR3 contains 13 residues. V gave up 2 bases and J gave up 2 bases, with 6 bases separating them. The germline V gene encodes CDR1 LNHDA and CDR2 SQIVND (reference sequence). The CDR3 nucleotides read TGTGCCAGTAGTATATGGGGAAACTATGGCTACACCTTC. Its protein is CASSIWGNYGYTF.

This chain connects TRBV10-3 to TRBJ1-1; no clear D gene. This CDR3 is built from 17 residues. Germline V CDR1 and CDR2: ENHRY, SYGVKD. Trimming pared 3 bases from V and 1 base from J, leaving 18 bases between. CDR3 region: CAISEGGWQVWNTEAFF. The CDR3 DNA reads TGTGCCATCAGTGAAGGTGGTTGGCAGGTATGGAACACTGAAGCTTTCTTT.

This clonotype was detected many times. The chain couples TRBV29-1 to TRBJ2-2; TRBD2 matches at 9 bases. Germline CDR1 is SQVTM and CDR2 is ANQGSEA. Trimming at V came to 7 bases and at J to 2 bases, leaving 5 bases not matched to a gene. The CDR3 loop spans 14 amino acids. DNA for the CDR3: TGCAGCGCCCGGACTAGCGTTAACACCGGGGAGCTGTTTTTT. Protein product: CSARTSVNTGELFF.

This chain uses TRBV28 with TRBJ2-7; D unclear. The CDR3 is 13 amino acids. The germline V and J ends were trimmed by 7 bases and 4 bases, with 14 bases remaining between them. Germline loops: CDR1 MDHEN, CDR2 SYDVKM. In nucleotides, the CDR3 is TGTGCCAGCACCCTCATAGGCGCTTACGAGCAGTACTTC. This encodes CASTLIGAYEQYF.

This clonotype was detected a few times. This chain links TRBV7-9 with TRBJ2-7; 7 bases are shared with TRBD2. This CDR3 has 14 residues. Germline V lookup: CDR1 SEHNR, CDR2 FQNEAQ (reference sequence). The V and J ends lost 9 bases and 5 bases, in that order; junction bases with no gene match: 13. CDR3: CASSSLAKVDEQYF. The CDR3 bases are TGTGCCAGTAGTTCACTAGCGAAAGTCGACGAGCAGTACTTC.